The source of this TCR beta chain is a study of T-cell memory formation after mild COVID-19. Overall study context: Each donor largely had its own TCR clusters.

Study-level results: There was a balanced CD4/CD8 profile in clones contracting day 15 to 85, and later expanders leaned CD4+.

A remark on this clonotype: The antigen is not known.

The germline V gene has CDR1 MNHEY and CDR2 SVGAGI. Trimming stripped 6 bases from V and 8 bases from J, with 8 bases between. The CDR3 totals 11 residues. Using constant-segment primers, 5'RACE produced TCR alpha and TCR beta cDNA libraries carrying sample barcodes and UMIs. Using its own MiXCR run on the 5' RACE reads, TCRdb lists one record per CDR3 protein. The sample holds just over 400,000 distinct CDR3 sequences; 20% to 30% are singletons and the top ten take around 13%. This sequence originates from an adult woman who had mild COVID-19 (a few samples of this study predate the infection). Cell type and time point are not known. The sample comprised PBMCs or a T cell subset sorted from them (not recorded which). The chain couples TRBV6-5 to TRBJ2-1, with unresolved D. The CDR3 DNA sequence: TGTGCCAGCAGCCATAGTCATGAGCAGTTCTTC. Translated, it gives CASSHSHEQFF.